This T cell receptor (beta chain) was found in a study of response to subunit inactivated influenza vaccine. Using its own MiXCR run on the RT-PCR reads, TCRdb lists one record per CDR3 protein. The sample includes roughly 650,000 distinct CDR3 sequences, 15% to 17% of them seen just once. Trimming removed 6 bases from V and 1 base from J; junction bases left unmatched: 8. This CDR3 spans 15 amino acids. Germline values: CDR1 SGHTA, CDR2 FQGNSA. This clonotype came up many times. This clonotype originated in a man aged 50 to 59 who received an inactivated influenza vaccine. The gene calls are TRBV7-2 and TRBJ1-1, with TRBD1 identical over 7 bases. This sample comprised PBMCs from blood, obtained about 11 days after vaccination. The CDR3 loop reads CASSSTTGRNTEAFF. CDR3 sequence (DNA): TGTGCCAGCAGTTCGACGACAGGGAGGAACACTGAAGCTTTCTTT.